The rows below give T cell receptor beta chains drawn from one sample of a study of T cell responses to AZD1222 COVID-19 vaccine. Using immunoSEQ multiplex PCR, the repertoire was profiled, and TCRdb retains in-frame clones only, with some absent. The sample holds fewer than 150,000 clones, around 88% seen once. Sequences were derived from peripheral blood, sampled 28 days after the second AZD1222 dose. The origin of the receptors is an adult who received the AZD1222 COVID-19 vaccine. Both conserved end residues are part of each CDR3. Fields, in order: V gene, clone size, D gene, J gene, CDR3 DNA, CDR3 protein. The D gene is left open where the match is weak. Not all rows give a size; the values are once, few, many and, for expanded clones, a class.

TRBV7-2	-	-	TRBJ1-3	TGTGCCAGCAGTTCTATCCCAGGGATCTCTGGAAACACCATATATTTT	CASSSIPGISGNTIYF
TRBV4-1	-	TRBD1	TRBJ2-2	TGCGCCAGCAGCCGCCGGGACAGAGACACCGGGGAGCTGTTTTTT	CASSRRDRDTGELFF
TRBV9	-	-	TRBJ2-3	TGTGCCAGCAGCTCGCGGGGGCGAAGCACAGATACGCAGTATTTT	CASSSRGRSTDTQYF
TRBV4-2	few	-	TRBJ1-1	TGTGCCAGCAGCCCCTCGACCCAAGGCGGAGGGACTGAAGCTTTCTTT	CASSPSTQGGGTEAFF
TRBV14	-	-	TRBJ2-3	TGTGCCAGCAGCGCAGGGGGGACTAGCACAGATACGCAGTATTTT	CASSAGGTSTDTQYF
TRBV3-1/TRBV3-2	-	-	TRBJ1-3	TGTGCCAGCAGTCAGTCTTATACCCCTGGAAACACCATATATTTT	CASSQSYTPGNTIYF
TRBV4-2	few	-	TRBJ1-1	TGTGCCAGCAGCCAAGGATTCATGACAGGTCGAGAGAACACTGAAGCTTTCTTT	CASSQGFMTGRENTEAFF
TRBV27	-	TRBD1	TRBJ1-1	TGTGCCAGCAGTTTCGGGACAGGGTATACTGAAGCTTTCTTT	CASSFGTGYTEAFF
TRBV7-2	-	TRBD2	TRBJ2-3	TGTGCCAGCAGCTTAGATTGGACTAGCCAAGGTACGCAGTATTTT	CASSLDWTSQGTQYF
TRBV2	-	-	TRBJ2-1	TGTGCCAGCAGTTACGTAGAGGGGGAGGGTGAGCAGTTCTTC	CASSYVEGEGEQFF
TRBV6-5	-	TRBD1	TRBJ1-1	TGTGCCAGCACCCCGGGACAGGGATCTGAAGCTTTCTTT	CASTPGQGSEAFF